This T cell receptor beta chain came from a study of blood T cell repertoires in COVID-19. About the study: Collection of acute and convalescent COVID-19 samples took place in the United States, Italy and Spain. Sample material is recorded as cDNA or gDNA derived from T cells, B-cell-depleted T cells, or PBMCs.

Germline trimming cut 5 bases from V and 3 bases from J; bases unmatched to any gene: 2. The CDR3 has 13 amino acids. Germline CDR1 reads SGHTA; CDR2 reads FQGTGA. Per the original data handling: The authors estimated nucleated cell counts from reference gene primer amplification. Method: immunoSEQ multiplex PCR; TCRdb's copy keeps in-frame clones and lacks some. V and J calls and clone size are as listed in that table; D and trimming were resolved from the DNA. The sample carries some 320,000 clones, 88% recorded once. The V and J genes are TRBV7-3 and TRBJ2-7, with 9 bases that match TRBD1. The sample was peripheral blood. This sequence was found in a woman aged 25 to 39 who had recovered from COVID-19. CDR3 amino acids: CASSRGQGYEQYF. The CDR3 bases are TGTGCCAGCAGCCGGGGACAGGGCTACGAGCAGTACTTC. The entire variable domain, with the rest obtained from reference TRBV7-3 and TRBJ2-7, is as follows: GAGVSQTPSNKVTEKGKYVELRCDPISGHTALYWYRQSLGQGPEFLIYFQGTGAADDSGLPNDRFFAVRPEGSVSTLKIQRTERGDSAVYLCASSRGQGYEQYFGPGTRLTVT.